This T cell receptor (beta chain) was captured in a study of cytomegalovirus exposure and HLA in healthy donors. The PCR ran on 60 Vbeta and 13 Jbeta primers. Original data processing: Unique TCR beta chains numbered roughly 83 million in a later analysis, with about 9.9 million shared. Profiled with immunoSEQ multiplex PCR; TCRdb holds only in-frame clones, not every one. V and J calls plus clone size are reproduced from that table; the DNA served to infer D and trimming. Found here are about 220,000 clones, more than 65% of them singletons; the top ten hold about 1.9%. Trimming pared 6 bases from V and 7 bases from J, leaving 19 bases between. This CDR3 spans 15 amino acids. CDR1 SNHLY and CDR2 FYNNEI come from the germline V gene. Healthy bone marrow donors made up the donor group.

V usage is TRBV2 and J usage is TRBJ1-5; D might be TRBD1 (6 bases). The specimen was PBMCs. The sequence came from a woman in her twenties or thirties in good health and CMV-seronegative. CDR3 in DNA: TGTGCCAGCAGGAGGGGTATGCAGGGGCGCCAGCCCCAGCATTTT. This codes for CASRRGMQGRQPQHF.